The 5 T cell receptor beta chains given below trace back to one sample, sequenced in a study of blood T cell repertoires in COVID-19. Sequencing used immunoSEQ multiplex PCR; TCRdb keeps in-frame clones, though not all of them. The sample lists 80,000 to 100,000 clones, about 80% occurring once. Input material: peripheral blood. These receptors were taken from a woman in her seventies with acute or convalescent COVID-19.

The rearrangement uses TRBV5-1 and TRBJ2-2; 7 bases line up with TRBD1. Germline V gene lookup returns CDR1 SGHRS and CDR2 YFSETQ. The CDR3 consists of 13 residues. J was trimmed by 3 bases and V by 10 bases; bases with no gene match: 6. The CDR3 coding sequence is TGCGCCGGCCGGGACAGAGACACCGGGGAGCTGTTTTTT. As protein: CAGRDRDTGELFF.

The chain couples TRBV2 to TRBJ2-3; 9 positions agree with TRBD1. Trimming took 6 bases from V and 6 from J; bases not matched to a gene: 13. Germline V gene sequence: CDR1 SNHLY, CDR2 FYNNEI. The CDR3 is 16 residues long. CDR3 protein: CASSGTGTGIVDTQYF. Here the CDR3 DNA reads TGTGCCAGCAGCGGAACCGGGACAGGGATCGTGGATACGCAGTATTTT.

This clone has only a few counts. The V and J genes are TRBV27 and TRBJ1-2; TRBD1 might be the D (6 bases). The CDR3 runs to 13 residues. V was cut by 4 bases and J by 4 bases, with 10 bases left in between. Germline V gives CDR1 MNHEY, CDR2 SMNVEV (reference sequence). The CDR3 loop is CASSSIGGYGYTF. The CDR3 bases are TGTGCCAGCAGTTCAATAGGGGGCTATGGCTACACCTTC.

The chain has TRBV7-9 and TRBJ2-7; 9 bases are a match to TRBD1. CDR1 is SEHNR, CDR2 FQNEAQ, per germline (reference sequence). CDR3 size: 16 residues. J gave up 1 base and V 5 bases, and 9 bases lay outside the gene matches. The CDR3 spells CASSPRLGQGSYEQYF. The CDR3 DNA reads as TGTGCCAGCAGCCCCAGGTTGGGACAGGGTTCCTACGAGCAGTACTTC.

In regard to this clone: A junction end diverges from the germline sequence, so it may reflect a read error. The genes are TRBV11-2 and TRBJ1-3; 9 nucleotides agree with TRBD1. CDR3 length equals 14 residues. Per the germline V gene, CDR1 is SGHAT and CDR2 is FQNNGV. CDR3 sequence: CDSSLGTGKNTIYF. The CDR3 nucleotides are TGTGACAGCAGCCTCGGGACAGGGAAGAACACCATATATTTT.